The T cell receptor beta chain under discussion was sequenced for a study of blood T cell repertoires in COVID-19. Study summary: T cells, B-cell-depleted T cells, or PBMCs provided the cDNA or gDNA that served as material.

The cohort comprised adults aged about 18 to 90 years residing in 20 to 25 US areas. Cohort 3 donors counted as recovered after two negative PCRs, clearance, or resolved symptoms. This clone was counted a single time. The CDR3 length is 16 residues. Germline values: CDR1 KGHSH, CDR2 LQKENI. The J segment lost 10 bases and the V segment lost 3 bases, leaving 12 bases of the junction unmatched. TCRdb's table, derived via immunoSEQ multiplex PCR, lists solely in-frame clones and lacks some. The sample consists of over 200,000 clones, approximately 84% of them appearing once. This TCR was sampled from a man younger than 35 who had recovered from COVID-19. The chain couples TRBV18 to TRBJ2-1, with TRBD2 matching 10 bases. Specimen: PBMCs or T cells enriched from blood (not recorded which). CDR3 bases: TGTGCCAGCTCACCCCTCGTGAGCGGGGGGGCCGGGGAGCAGTTCTTC. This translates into CASSPLVSGGAGEQFF.